These T cell receptor beta chains were read from a single sample in a study of OX40 agonist ivuxolimab in advanced cancers. This table comes from immunoSEQ multiplex PCR, and its TCRdb copy is limited to in-frame clones, with some not included. This table has approximately 37,000 clones, around 74% appearing once. The specimen comprised CD4+ or CD8+ T cells sorted from blood, sampled in a trial of the OX40 agonist ivuxolimab. Source of these receptors: an adult with an advanced solid tumor such as melanoma, head and neck, liver or kidney cancer. Each CDR3 is given with its conserved first and last residue. D genes are given only for firm matches. Only some rows state a clone size, as once, few, many or a class for expanded clones.

TRBJ1-2,TRBV2,-,-,CASSEWSAIRYTF,TGTGCCAGCAGTGAGTGGTCAGCTATCCGCTACACCTTC
TRBJ2-1,TRBV27,TRBD1,-,CASSLGTGLSKQFF,TGTGCCAGCAGTTTAGGGACAGGGCTATCGAAGCAGTTCTTC
TRBJ1-2,TRBV18,TRBD1,-,CASSPKADRGAGYGYTF,TGTGCCAGCTCCCCCAAGGCCGACAGGGGTGCAGGCTATGGCTACACCTTC
TRBJ1-4,TRBV9,TRBD1,-,CASSPRGQGAAKLFF,TGTGCCAGCAGCCCCCGCGGACAGGGGGCGGCGAAACTGTTTTTT
TRBJ1-5,TRBV7-3,-,few,CASSLLSLDQPQHF,TGTGCCAGCAGCTTACTAAGTTTGGATCAGCCCCAGCATTTT
TRBJ1-1,TRBV5-1,TRBD1,-,CASSLEAGGTEAFF,TGCGCCAGCAGCTTGGAAGCAGGGGGCACTGAAGCTTTCTTT
TRBJ2-7,TRBV6-1,-,-,CASSEAPVGVGYEQYF,TGTGCCAGCAGTGAAGCCCCTGTCGGGGTGGGCTACGAGCAGTACTTC
TRBJ2-5,TRBV9,TRBD2,-,CASSVGGAGETQYF,TGTGCCAGCAGCGTCGGGGGGGCCGGAGAGACCCAGTACTTC
TRBJ1-5,TRBV27,-,-,CASSPDVSNQPQHF,TGTGCCAGCAGTCCGGACGTTAGCAATCAGCCCCAGCATTTT
TRBJ2-3,TRBV4-1,TRBD2,few,CASSHNSGAHYGTDTQYF,TGCGCCAGCAGCCATAATAGCGGGGCCCATTACGGGACAGATACGCAGTATTTT